The rows below give T cell receptor beta chains drawn from one sample of a study of T cell changes during pregnancy in multiple sclerosis. The method was immunoSEQ multiplex PCR; TCRdb's version includes in-frame clones alone and lacks a portion of them. The data show 60,000 to 85,000 clones, about 90% seen once. Material: peripheral blood, obtained in the second trimester of pregnancy. The source is a female donor in good health, enrolled as a control in a pregnancy study. Both conserved end residues are part of each CDR3. D genes are given only for firm matches. Clone sizes are given selectively: once, few, many, or a class where the clone is expanded.

. | . | TRBJ2-3 | TRBV28 | CASSLYSGGGGLTDTQYF | TGTGCCAGCAGTTTATATTCTGGCGGAGGAGGACTCACAGATACGCAGTATTTT
. | . | TRBJ2-7 | TRBV4-1 | CASSQVDLVSTYEQYF | TGCGCCAGCAGCCAAGTGGATCTAGTTTCTACCTACGAGCAGTACTTC
TRBD1 | . | TRBJ1-4 | TRBV20-1 | CSAGRGEKLFF | TGCAGTGCTGGCAGGGGGGAAAAACTGTTTTTT
TRBD1 | . | TRBJ1-6 | TRBV28 | CASRSGQVEAPLHF | TGTGCCAGCAGGTCCGGACAGGTTGAGGCACCCCTCCACTTT
TRBD1 | . | TRBJ2-7 | TRBV7-8 | CASSLDRAEQYF | TGTGCCAGCAGCCTTGACAGGGCCGAGCAGTACTTC
. | . | TRBJ2-5 | TRBV2 | CASSALQGGETQYF | TGTGCCAGCAGTGCCCTACAGGGCGGGGAGACCCAGTACTTC
TRBD1 | . | TRBJ2-7 | TRBV5-1 | CASSLATGVREQYF | TGCGCCAGCAGCTTGGCGACAGGGGTTAGGGAGCAGTACTTC
. | few | TRBJ2-1 | TRBV15 | CATSRDGQGEQFF | TGTGCCACCAGCAGAGATGGTCAGGGCGAGCAGTTCTTC
TRBD2 | . | TRBJ2-1 | TRBV5-8 | CASSPKPGLAVSSYNEQFF | TGTGCCAGCAGCCCTAAGCCGGGACTAGCGGTGAGCTCCTACAATGAGCAGTTCTTC
. | . | TRBJ2-7 | TRBV9 | CASSPLEVSSYEQYF | TGTGCCAGCAGCCCCCTAGAGGTTAGCTCCTACGAGCAGTACTTC
TRBD1 | once | TRBJ1-4 | TRBV28 | CASSFGQGREKLFF | TGTGCCAGCAGTTTCGGACAGGGACGGGAAAAACTGTTTTTT
. | once | TRBJ2-3 | TRBV7-2 | CASSLVGGTSTDTQYF | TGTGCCAGCAGCTTGGTAGGGGGAACTAGCACAGATACGCAGTATTTT
. | few | TRBJ1-1 | TRBV7-6 | CASRGASTEAFF | TGTGCCAGCAGGGGGGCGAGCACTGAAGCTTTCTTT
. | . | TRBJ1-2 | TRBV7-8 | CASSLDTTGNYGYTF | TGTGCCAGCAGCTTAGATACTACAGGGAACTATGGCTACACCTTC
. | . | TRBJ2-7 | TRBV27 | CASSLEAGAYEQYF | TGTGCCAGCAGTTTAGAAGCCGGGGCCTACGAGCAGTACTTC
. | few | TRBJ1-2 | TRBV19 | CASSIKGQGGGHYGYTF | TGTGCCAGTAGTATAAAGGGGCAGGGCGGGGGTCACTATGGCTACACCTTC
. | . | TRBJ2-5 | TRBV15 | CATSSRLRSQETQYF | TGTGCCACCAGCTCCCGGTTGAGGAGCCAAGAGACCCAGTACTTC
. | . | TRBJ1-6 | TRBV18 | CASSLADNGINSPLHF | TGTGCCAGCTCACTGGCTGACAACGGCATTAATTCACCCCTCCACTTT
. | . | TRBJ2-7 | TRBV20-1 | CSARAEREQYF | TGCAGTGCTAGGGCGGAGAGGGAGCAGTACTTC
TRBD1 | . | TRBJ2-1 | TRBV5-1 | CASTGDRVSYNEQFF | TGCGCCAGCACAGGAGACAGGGTATCCTACAATGAGCAGTTCTTC
. | . | TRBJ1-1 | TRBV30 | CAWRIEGTEAFF | TGTGCCTGGAGAATAGAGGGCACTGAAGCTTTCTTT
TRBD1 | . | TRBJ2-1 | TRBV7-7 | CASRIPGQGVNEQFF | TGTGCCAGCAGAATTCCTGGACAGGGGGTAAATGAGCAGTTCTTC
. | . | TRBJ2-7 | TRBV18 | CASSPSDEQYF | TGTGCCAGCTCACCATCGGACGAGCAGTACTTC
. | . | TRBJ2-3 | TRBV15 | CATSRGSPTDTQYF | TGTGCCACCAGCAGGGGCAGTCCTACAGATACGCAGTATTTT
TRBD1 | once | TRBJ2-5 | TRBV10-2 | CASLGQGAGTQYF | TGCGCCAGCCTTGGACAGGGGGCAGGGACCCAGTACTTC
TRBD2 | . | TRBJ2-7 | TRBV28 | CASSSPGRRGYEQYF | TGTGCCAGCAGTTCCCCCGGGAGGAGGGGCTACGAGCAGTACTTC
TRBD1 | . | TRBJ2-7 | TRBV27 | CASSRFKVGQGAFEQYF | TGTGCCAGCAGTAGATTCAAGGTGGGACAGGGGGCTTTCGAGCAGTACTTC
TRBD1 | once | TRBJ1-4 | TRBV5-1 | CASSRGTASANEKLFF | TGCGCCAGCAGCCGTGGGACAGCCTCGGCTAATGAAAAACTGTTTTTT
TRBD2 | . | TRBJ2-2 | TRBV19 | CASSVHQQSTSPAGELFF | TGTGCCAGTAGTGTACATCAACAATCGACTAGCCCTGCCGGGGAGCTGTTTTTT
. | . | TRBJ1-1 | TRBV7-9 | CASSPFQGGWNTEAFF | TGTGCCAGCAGCCCTTTTCAGGGAGGATGGAACACTGAAGCTTTCTTT
. | . | TRBJ1-4 | TRBV21-1 | CASSAGGEKLFF | TGTGCCAGCAGCGCGGGGGGGGAAAAACTGTTTTTT
. | . | TRBJ2-5 | TRBV11-2 | CASSLVLGGGETQYF | TGTGCCAGCAGCTTAGTGTTAGGGGGAGGGGAGACCCAGTACTTC
. | . | TRBJ2-3 | TRBV18 | CASSPPTGLTQYF | TGTGCCAGCTCACCCCCTACCGGGTTGACGCAGTATTTT
TRBD2 | . | TRBJ2-1 | TRBV28 | CASSLTGTSGNNEQFF | TGTGCCAGCAGTTTAACCGGGACTAGCGGGAACAATGAGCAGTTCTTC
. | . | TRBJ1-1 | TRBV7-7 | CASSPIMNTEAFF | TGTGCTAGCAGCCCTATAATGAACACTGAAGCTTTCTTT
TRBD1 | . | TRBJ2-1 | TRBV11-2 | CASSQSTTGGFGEQFF | TGTGCCAGCAGCCAAAGCACGACAGGGGGTTTCGGCGAGCAGTTCTTC
. | . | TRBJ2-7 | TRBV6-5 | CASSYSMGRGGYEQYF | TGTGCCAGCAGTTACTCGATGGGGAGGGGGGGCTACGAGCAGTACTTC
TRBD1 | . | TRBJ1-2 | TRBV5-4 | CASSWTGTEGYGYTF | TGTGCCAGCAGCTGGACAGGGACAGAGGGGTATGGCTACACCTTC
. | . | TRBJ1-3 | TRBV12-2 | CASRLTSPDPRQLSGNTIYF | TGTGCAAGTCGCTTAACCAGCCCCGACCCTCGACAGCTCTCTGGAAACACCATATATTTT
TRBD1 | . | TRBJ1-4 | TRBV13 | CASSSRQGAGEKLFF | TGTGCCAGCAGCTCCCGACAGGGGGCAGGGGAAAAACTGTTTTTT
TRBD1 | . | TRBJ1-5 | TRBV10-1 | CASSDSGQGENSNQPQHF | TGCGCCAGCAGTGACTCGGGACAGGGGGAGAATAGCAATCAGCCCCAGCATTTT
. | . | TRBJ2-2 | TRBV4-1 | CASSQGLTGELFF | TGCGCCAGCAGCCAGGGCCTCACCGGGGAGCTGTTTTTT
. | . | TRBJ1-3 | TRBV9 | CASSVALGVGNTIYF | TGTGCCAGCAGCGTAGCTTTGGGAGTTGGAAACACCATATATTTT
TRBD1 | . | TRBJ1-1 | TRBV4-3 | CASSRRTGAKNTEAFF | TGCGCCAGCAGCCGCCGGACAGGCGCCAAAAACACTGAAGCTTTCTTT
. | . | TRBJ2-2 | TRBV2 | CASSPDTFFTGELFF | TGTGCCAGCAGTCCGGACACGTTTTTCACCGGGGAGCTGTTTTTT
. | . | TRBJ1-6 | TRBV10-3 | CAISGLAGGDSPLHF | TGTGCCATCAGTGGCCTAGCGGGGGGGGATTCACCCCTCCACTTT
. | few | TRBJ1-1 | TRBV15 | CATSRDVLGGTEAFF | TGTGCCACCAGCAGAGATGTATTGGGGGGCACTGAAGCTTTCTTT
. | . | TRBJ1-1 | TRBV6-6 | CASYRVGTEAFF | TGTGCCAGCTACAGGGTCGGCACTGAAGCTTTCTTT
. | . | TRBJ2-2 | TRBV5-1 | CASSLAAKVTGELFF | TGCGCCAGCAGCTTGGCCGCGAAAGTAACCGGGGAGCTGTTTTTT
TRBD1 | . | TRBJ2-7 | TRBV7-9 | CASSFGTDLHEQYF | TGTGCCAGCAGCTTCGGGACAGATCTCCACGAGCAGTACTTC
. | . | TRBJ2-1 | TRBV29-1 | CSVEGLGSKSSYNEQFF | TGCAGCGTTGAGGGCTTAGGTTCCAAGAGCTCCTACAATGAGCAGTTCTTC
. | . | TRBJ2-7 | TRBV19 | CASSIEGLASDEQYF | TGTGCCAGTAGTATAGAAGGGCTAGCGAGCGACGAGCAGTACTTC
TRBD2 | few | TRBJ2-1 | TRBV25-1 | CASSREEPSYNEQFF | TGTGCCAGCAGTCGGGAGGAACCCTCCTACAATGAGCAGTTCTTC
TRBD1 | . | TRBJ2-7 | TRBV30 | CAWSLGQGGYEQYF | TGTGCCTGGAGCTTGGGACAGGGAGGCTACGAGCAGTACTTC